This T cell receptor (beta chain) was found in a study of shared clonotypes between healthy human individuals. Study-level findings and limits: Roughly 4.6% of naive CD4 clonotypes were common to a handful of donors.

TCRdb's copy holds only in-frame clones and misses some; the assay was immunoSEQ multiplex PCR. The data contain under 850,000 clones, over 60% of them singletons. Concerning this clone itself: What it binds is not known.

There are 16 residues in the CDR3. V dropped 0 bases and J dropped 3; count of bases not matched to a gene: 5. CDR1 is SGHRS, CDR2 YFSETQ, per germline. The sequence was collected from a woman aged 25 to 39 in good health. This chain uses TRBV5-1 with TRBJ2-2; the match to TRBD1 covers 7 bases. Specimen: memory CD4+ T cells sorted from blood. Subset of the sample: CD45RA-negative fraction. CDR3 bases: TGCGCCAGCAGCTTGGAACCGGGACAGTACACCGGGGAGCTGTTTTTT. Translation: CASSLEPGQYTGELFF.